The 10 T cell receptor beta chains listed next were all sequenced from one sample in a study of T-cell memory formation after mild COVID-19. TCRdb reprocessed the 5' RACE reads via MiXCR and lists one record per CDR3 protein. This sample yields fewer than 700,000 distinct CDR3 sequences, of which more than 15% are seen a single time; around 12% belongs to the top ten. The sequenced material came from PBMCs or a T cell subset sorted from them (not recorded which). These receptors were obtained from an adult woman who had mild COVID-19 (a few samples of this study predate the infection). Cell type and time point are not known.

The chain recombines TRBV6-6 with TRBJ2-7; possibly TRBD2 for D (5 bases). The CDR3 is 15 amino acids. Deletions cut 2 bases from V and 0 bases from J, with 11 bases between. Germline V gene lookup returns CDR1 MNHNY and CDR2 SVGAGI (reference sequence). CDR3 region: CASSYGGSASYEQYF. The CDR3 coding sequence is TGTGCCAGCAGTTACGGTGGGAGTGCCTCCTACGAGCAGTACTTC.

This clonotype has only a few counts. The CDR3 spells CASSPQGMLAQGQFF. The CDR3 DNA reads TGCGCCAGCAGCCCGCAGGGGATGCTCGCTCAAGGGCAGTTCTTC. The chain carries TRBV5-1 and TRBJ2-1; D may be TRBD1 (6 bases). CDR1 is SGHRS and CDR2 is YFSETQ in the germline V gene. The CDR3 spans 15 residues. Trimming removed 4 bases from V and 12 bases from J, with 23 bases in between.

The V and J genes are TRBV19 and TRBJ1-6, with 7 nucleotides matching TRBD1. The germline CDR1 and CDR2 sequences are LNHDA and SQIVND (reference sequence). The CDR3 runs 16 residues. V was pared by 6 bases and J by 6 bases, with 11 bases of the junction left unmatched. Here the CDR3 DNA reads TGTGCCAGTAGAGAGACAGGGTTCGGGCTTAATTCACCCCTCCACTTT. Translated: CASRETGFGLNSPLHF.

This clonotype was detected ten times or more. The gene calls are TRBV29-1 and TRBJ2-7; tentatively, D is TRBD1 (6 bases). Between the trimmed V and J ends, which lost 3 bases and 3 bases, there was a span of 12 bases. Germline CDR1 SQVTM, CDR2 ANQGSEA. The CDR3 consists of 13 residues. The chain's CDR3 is CSVDGQGSYEQYF. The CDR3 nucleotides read TGCAGCGTTGACGGGCAGGGGAGCTACGAGCAGTACTTC.

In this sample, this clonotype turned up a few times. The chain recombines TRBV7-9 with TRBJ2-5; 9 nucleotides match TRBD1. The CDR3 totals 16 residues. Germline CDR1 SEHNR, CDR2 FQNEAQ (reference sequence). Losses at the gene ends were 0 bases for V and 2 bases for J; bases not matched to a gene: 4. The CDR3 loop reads CASSLAHGTGQETQYF. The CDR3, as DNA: TGTGCCAGCAGCTTAGCTCACGGGACAGGGCAAGAGACCCAGTACTTC.

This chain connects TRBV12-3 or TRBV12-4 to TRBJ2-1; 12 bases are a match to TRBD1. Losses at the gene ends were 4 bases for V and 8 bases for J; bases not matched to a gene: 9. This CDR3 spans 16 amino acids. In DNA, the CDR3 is TGTGCCAGCAGTTATTGGGGGGACAGGGGGCTCCATGAGCAGTTCTTC. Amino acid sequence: CASSYWGDRGLHEQFF.

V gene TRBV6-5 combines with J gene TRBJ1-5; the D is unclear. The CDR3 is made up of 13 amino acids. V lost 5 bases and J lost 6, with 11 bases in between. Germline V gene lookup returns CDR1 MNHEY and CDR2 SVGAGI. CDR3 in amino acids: CASSGPLGQPQHF. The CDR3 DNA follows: TGTGCCAGCAGTGGACCCTTGGGTCAGCCCCAGCATTTT.

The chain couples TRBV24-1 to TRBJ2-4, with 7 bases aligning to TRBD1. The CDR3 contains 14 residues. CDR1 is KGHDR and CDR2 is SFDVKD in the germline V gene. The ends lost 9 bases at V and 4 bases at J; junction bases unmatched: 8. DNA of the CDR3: TGTGCCACCGCGAACGGACAGGAGAAAAACATTCAGTACTTC. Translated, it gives CATANGQEKNIQYF.

Here the CDR3 DNA reads TGTGCCAGTAGTATTTATGGCAATCAGCCCCAGCATTTT. Translating it yields CASSIYGNQPQHF. The gene calls are TRBV19 and TRBJ1-5; no clear D gene. Germline CDR1 and CDR2: LNHDA and SQIVND (reference sequence). This CDR3 is 13 amino acids long. Trimming removed 3 bases from V and 2 bases from J, with 5 bases in between. The whole variable domain, remainder taken from reference TRBV19 and TRBJ1-5, is DGGITQSPKYLFRKEGQNVTLSCEQNLNHDAMYWYRQDPGQGLRLIYYSQIVNDFQKGDIAEGYSVSREKKESFPLTVTSAQKNPTAFYLCASSIYGNQPQHFGDGTRLSIL.

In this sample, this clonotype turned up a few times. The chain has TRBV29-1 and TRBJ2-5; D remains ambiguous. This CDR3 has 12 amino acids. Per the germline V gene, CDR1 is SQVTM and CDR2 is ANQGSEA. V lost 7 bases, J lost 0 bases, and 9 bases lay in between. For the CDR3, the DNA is TGCAGCGCTGGTAGGCACCAAGAGACCCAGTACTTC. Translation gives CSAGRHQETQYF.